The clone carrying this T cell receptor beta chain was detected only a few times. Its antigen is unidentified. TCR beta cDNA libraries included unique molecular identifiers. About half a million cDNA molecules were recovered from an input of roughly 0.95 to 10 million T cells. TCRdb analysed the PCR reads with MiXCR anew, one entry per CDR3 protein. The sample holds more than 500,000 distinct CDR3 sequences; around a third are singletons and the top ten take about 6%. This entry belongs to a study of post-analysis software for immune sequencing data. On the study more broadly: Included courses were relapsing-remitting and secondary progressive multiple sclerosis; progressive-relapsing multiple sclerosis was also included. Study results and caveats: Versus controls, multiple sclerosis patients showed significantly lower diversity (normalized Chao1). Strong same-batch co-clustering of samples appeared with F measure clustering. Several TRBV segments were more frequent in patients than controls; TRBV5-6, TRBV5-1 and TRBV20-1 belonged to this group.

Between the trimmed V and J ends, which lost 4 bases and 3 bases, there was a span of 10 bases. This CDR3 has 13 residues. CDR1 and CDR2 from the germline V gene are MNHEY and SMNVEV (reference sequence). Material: blood. The chain links TRBV27 to TRBJ2-7; no firm D call. This receptor was taken from a girl aged 2-17 years with multiple sclerosis. The CDR3 spells CASSSPPGYEQYF. The CDR3 bases are TGTGCCAGCAGTTCCCCCCCGGGCTACGAGCAGTACTTC.